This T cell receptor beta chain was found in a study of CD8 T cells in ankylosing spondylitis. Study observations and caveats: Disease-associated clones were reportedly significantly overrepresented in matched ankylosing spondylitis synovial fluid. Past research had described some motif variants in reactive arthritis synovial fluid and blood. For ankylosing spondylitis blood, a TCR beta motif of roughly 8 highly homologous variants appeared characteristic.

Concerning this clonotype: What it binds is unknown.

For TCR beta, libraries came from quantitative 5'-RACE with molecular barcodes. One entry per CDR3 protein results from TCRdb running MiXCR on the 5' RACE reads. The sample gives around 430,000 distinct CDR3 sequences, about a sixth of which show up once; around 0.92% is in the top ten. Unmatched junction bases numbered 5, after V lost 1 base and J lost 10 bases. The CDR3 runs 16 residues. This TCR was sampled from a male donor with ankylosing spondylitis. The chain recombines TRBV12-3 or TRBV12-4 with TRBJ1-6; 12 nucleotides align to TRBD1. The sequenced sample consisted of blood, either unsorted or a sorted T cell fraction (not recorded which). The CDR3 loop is CASSLGGTGGQSPLHF. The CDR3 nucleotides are TGTGCCAGCAGTTTAGGGGGGACAGGGGGCCAGTCACCCCTCCACTTT.